This T cell receptor (beta chain) is drawn from a study of cytomegalovirus exposure and HLA in healthy donors. Looking at the study overall: Clustering assigned 70% to 90% of the roughly 370 genotyped donors to the Caucasian-associated ancestry cluster. Study-level findings and limits: HLA-A and HLA-B allele assignments for most subjects were reportedly predicted accurately using TCR beta sequences. TCR beta V- and J-gene trimming, according to a later analysis, was linked to a missense DCLRE1C variant. Several top significant clusters appeared, in a later analysis, to be linked to common viral pathogens.

PCR used 60 Vbeta primers and 13 Jbeta primers. Produced via immunoSEQ multiplex PCR; TCRdb's table is partial and in-frame only. The sample carries around 160,000 clones, about 75% recorded once. The V gene end was trimmed by 7 bases and the J gene end by 7 bases; junction bases not matched to a gene: 10. The CDR3 sequence is 14 residues long. The germline CDR1 and CDR2 sequences are MNHNS and SASEGT. Only one count was recorded for this clone. Its specificity is unknown. The sample consisted of PBMCs. V is TRBV6-1 and J is TRBJ1-5, with TRBD1 identical over 7 bases. The source is a middle-aged man in good health and CMV-seropositive. CDR3 nucleotides: TGTGCCAGCACCCTGGACAGGTTATACCAGCCCCAGCATTTT. It is translated as CASTLDRLYQPQHF.